A single sample is the source of the 7 T cell receptor beta chains below, sequenced in a study of early T cells in non-severe SARS-CoV-2 infection. MiXCR, run by TCRdb on the 5' RACE reads, gives a single entry per CDR3 protein. The table includes under 85,000 distinct CDR3 sequences, about 14% detected once. Sequencing was carried out using whole blood. These receptors were taken from an adult who was a healthcare worker with PCR-confirmed SARS-CoV-2 infection or an uninfected control (not recorded which).

In its sample, this clonotype was seen a few times. The J gene is TRBJ1-5, the V gene TRBV21-1. TRBV21-1 is a recognized pseudogene. CDR3 length equals 15 residues. DNA for the CDR3: TGTGCCAGCACCGATACCACGGGTAAGACGGAGCCCCAGCATTTT. Protein: CASTDTTGKTEPQHF.

This clonotype was counted at least ten times. One junction end does not reproduce the germline sequence, and a read error may be involved. The chain carries TRBV5-1 and TRBJ2-5, with D hard to call. CDR3 length: 12 amino acids. Germline CDR1 is SGHRS and CDR2 is YFSETQ. CDR3 protein: CASSLVGETQYF. DNA for the CDR3: TGTGCCAGCAGCTTAGTGGGGGAGACCCAGTACTTC.

The rearrangement joins TRBV20-1 to TRBJ2-1; D gene ambiguous. This CDR3 is 14 amino acids long. Germline V gene data show CDR1 as DFQATT and CDR2 as SNEGSKA (reference sequence). The germline V and J ends were trimmed by 3 bases and 0 bases, with 9 bases remaining between them. The CDR3, as DNA: TGCAGTGCTAGTCCCCCGAGCTCCTACAATGAGCAGTTCTTC. This sequence encodes CSASPPSSYNEQFF.

This clonotype was seen a few times. The chain combines TRBV29-1 with TRBJ2-3; perhaps D is TRBD1 or TRBD2 (5 bases each). The CDR3 is 15 amino acids. V dropped 3 bases and J dropped 0 bases, with 13 bases sitting between them. Germline CDR1 reads SQVTM; CDR2 reads ANQGSEA. Written as DNA, the CDR3 is TGCAGCGTTGATGATGGGGGAAAGAGCACAGATACGCAGTATTTT. This sequence encodes CSVDDGGKSTDTQYF.

In its sample, this clonotype was seen a few times. The rearrangement uses TRBV7-3 and TRBJ1-1; TRBD1 is a possible D gene (5 bases). The CDR3 has 13 residues. The V gene lost 5 bases and the J gene lost 1 base, with 8 bases spanning the gap. Per germline, CDR1 SGHTA and CDR2 FQGTGA. This CDR3 reads CASSGHPNTEAFF. Here the CDR3 DNA reads TGTGCCAGCAGCGGACACCCGAACACTGAAGCTTTCTTT.

The chain has TRBV12-3 or TRBV12-4 and TRBJ2-6; D remains ambiguous. V was cut by 4 bases and J by 3 bases, with 7 bases left in between. The CDR3 is 14 residues long. The CDR3 bases are TGTGCCAGCAGTTCAACGGTTGGGGCCAACGTCCTGACTTTC. This encodes CASSSTVGANVLTF.

The chain uses TRBV29-1 and TRBJ2-4; unclear D gene. Germline V gene data show CDR1 as SQVTM and CDR2 as ANQGSEA. The CDR3 spans 13 residues. Trimming removed 7 bases from V and 0 bases from J, with 10 bases in between. The CDR3 loop is CSARDLAKNIQYF. The CDR3 DNA sequence: TGCAGCGCAAGAGACCTAGCCAAAAACATTCAGTACTTC.